The clone carrying this TCR beta chain was seen a single time. The target antigen is unknown. This record belongs to a study of vaccination effects on CD4 cells after COVID-19. General observations from the study: Whether induced by infection or by vaccine, clones showed marked clonal contraction late after vaccination. The authors studied few convalescent patients and collected no early post-infection timepoints. In convalescent patients, vaccine-induced clones largely differed from infection-induced clones.

Clones were sequenced by immunoSEQ multiplex PCR, and TCRdb holds only the in-frame ones, with some missing. The table shows 25,000 to 35,000 clones, with 55% to 75% occurring only once. Expansion with viral peptide pools was applied to antigen-specific CD4+ T cells by the ViraFEST assay prior to sequencing. At the end of 10 days of culture, CD4+ T cells were isolated. Confirmation by PCR established that the person had SARS-CoV-2 infection between March and December 2020. Wells containing two million PBMC each were cultured with about 9 IU/ml IL-2 and approximately 10 ug/ml peptides. CDR3 length equals 14 residues. Trimming removed 9 bases at V and 2 bases at J, with 14 bases between. Germline CDR1 and CDR2: MRHNA and SNTAGT.

The origin of this receptor is a human donor who had a prior SARS-CoV-2 infection. The chain is built from TRBV6-4 and TRBJ1-5; no definite D call. The sequencing used CD4+ T cells from PBMCs cultured with a peptide pool, collected before COVID-19 vaccination. Here the CDR3 reads CASSPEYGNQPQHF. DNA of the CDR3: TGTGCCAGTAGCCCCGAGTATGGCAATCAGCCCCAGCATTTT.